These 13 T cell receptor beta chains came from one sample sequenced in a study of PD-1 blockade in mismatch repair-deficient tumors. Some clones are missing from TCRdb's copy, which holds only in-frame ones; the method was immunoSEQ multiplex PCR. The repertoire includes under 40,000 clones, over 80% of them detected once, and around 1% sits in the top ten. The specimen comprised PBMCs, sampled 38 to 40 weeks after starting pembrolizumab. These receptors came from an adult with mismatch repair-deficient cancer.

The chain uses TRBV19 and TRBJ2-1; 7 positions agree with TRBD1. The CDR3 loop spans 14 amino acids. CDR1 and CDR2 from the germline V gene are LNHDA and SQIVND (reference sequence). The ends lost 4 bases at V and 8 bases at J; junction bases unmatched: 8. The CDR3 is CASSRRQGADEQFF. CDR3 sequence (DNA): TGTGCCAGTAGTAGGCGACAGGGTGCGGATGAGCAGTTCTTC.

This clone showed up just once. The rearrangement uses TRBV4-1 and TRBJ2-5; D gene uncertain. Germline values: CDR1 MGHRA, CDR2 YSYEKL. Trimming left V 1 base short and J 4 bases short, with 7 bases between. There are 13 residues in the CDR3. The CDR3 here is CASSQGLAETQYF. The CDR3 DNA is TGCGCCAGCAGCCAAGGGTTGGCAGAGACCCAGTACTTC.

V usage is TRBV9 and J usage is TRBJ2-5; TRBD2 matches 9 bases. The CDR3 has 18 residues. Looked up from germline, CDR1 is SGDLS and CDR2 is YYNGEE. The V segment lost 0 bases and the J segment 3 bases; nucleotides outside the gene matches: 12. For the CDR3, the DNA is TGTGCCAGCAGCGTAGACACGGGGGATAGCGGGAGCGAAGAGACCCAGTACTTC. Encoded protein: CASSVDTGDSGSEETQYF.

The chain employs TRBV7-2 and TRBJ1-3; TRBD1 matches 7 bases. Per the germline V gene, CDR1 is SGHTA and CDR2 is FQGNSA. The CDR3 is made up of 14 amino acids. V shed 5 bases, J shed 4 bases, and the junction held 5 bases outside the gene matches. CDR3 coding DNA: TGTGCCAGCAGCGCGACAGGGAGGGGAAACACCATATATTTT. Protein sequence: CASSATGRGNTIYF.

This chain uses TRBV5-4 with TRBJ1-6; the D gene is possibly TRBD1 (6 bases). The germline V gene encodes CDR1 SGHNT and CDR2 YYREEE (reference sequence). Trimming shortened V by 3 bases and J by 9 bases, and 13 bases separated the two germline ends. The CDR3 is 14 amino acids. The CDR3 protein is CASSSDRKGSPLHF. DNA for the CDR3: TGTGCCAGCAGCTCTGACAGGAAGGGTTCACCCCTCCACTTT.

This clone was seen only once. Here the CDR3 reads CASSLGQGSYGYTF. CDR3 coding DNA: TGCGCCAGCAGCCTTGGACAGGGGAGCTATGGCTACACCTTC. The V gene is TRBV5-1, the J gene TRBJ1-2, with 9 bases fitting TRBD1. The CDR3 totals 14 residues. V shed 4 bases, J shed 4 bases, and the junction held 5 bases outside the gene matches. Germline values: CDR1 SGHRS, CDR2 YFSETQ.

The chain is built from TRBV2 and TRBJ1-3, with 7 bases matching TRBD1. The CDR3 extends over 14 amino acids. Germline CDR1 and CDR2: SNHLY and FYNNEI. With 5 bases clipped from V and 9 bases from J, the junction kept 10 bases outside the gene matches. The CDR3 sequence: CASSQTRGASTIYF. The CDR3 DNA follows: TGTGCCAGCAGTCAAACCAGGGGGGCGAGCACCATATATTTT.

The CDR3 DNA reads as TGTGCCAGTAGTCCGGGACTAGCGGGAGTTCATGAGCAGTTCTTC. The encoded protein is CASSPGLAGVHEQFF. The chain joins TRBV19 to TRBJ2-1; 14 bases map to TRBD2. The V gene's germline CDR1 is LNHDA and CDR2 SQIVND (reference sequence). Germline trimming cut 5 bases from V and 8 bases from J; bases unmatched to any gene: 5. The CDR3 spans 15 residues.

CDR3 sequence: CATSPGFYGYTF. For the CDR3, the DNA is TGTGCCACCAGCCCGGGTTTCTATGGCTACACCTTC. The rearrangement joins TRBV15 to TRBJ1-2; D unresolved. V lost 5 bases to trimming and J lost 4 bases, with 8 bases between them. Germline V gene lookup returns CDR1 LNHNV and CDR2 YYDKDF (reference sequence). This CDR3 contains 12 residues.

This sequence joins TRBV6-1 and TRBJ1-4; TRBD1 is a possible D gene (6 bases). The CDR3 totals 14 residues. V gave up 3 bases and J gave up 4 bases, with 9 bases separating them. Germline CDR1 and CDR2: MNHNS and SASEGT. The CDR3 spells CASSDTQGNEKLFF. The CDR3 nucleotides are TGTGCCAGCAGTGATACACAGGGTAATGAAAAACTGTTTTTT.

J is TRBJ1-3 and V is TRBV6-5; no definite D call. This CDR3 contains 14 residues. Trimming removed 4 bases from V and 4 bases from J, with 11 bases in between. Germline CDR1 is MNHEY and CDR2 is SVGAGI. The CDR3 DNA reads as TGTGCCAGCAGTTCACTGATAAAGGGAAACACCATATATTTT. This encodes CASSSLIKGNTIYF.

This clone has a single count. The rearrangement joins TRBV29-1 to TRBJ2-5; TRBD1 aligns across 8 bases. Per the germline V gene, CDR1 is SQVTM and CDR2 is ANQGSEA. CDR3 length equals 14 residues. Trimming at V came to 8 bases and at J to 2 bases, leaving 10 bases not matched to a gene. CDR3 DNA sequence: TGCAGCCTCGGGATTGGGACAGGACAAGAGACCCAGTACTTC. The encoded protein is CSLGIGTGQETQYF.

CDR3 loop: CASSIRADGETQYF. The CDR3 nucleotides read TGTGCCAGTAGTATTCGTGCAGACGGGGAGACCCAGTACTTC. J is TRBJ2-5 and V is TRBV19; no definite D call. With 3 bases removed from V and 5 bases from J, the gap between germline ends came to 13 bases. The length of the CDR3 is 14 residues. Germline V gives CDR1 LNHDA, CDR2 SQIVND (reference sequence).